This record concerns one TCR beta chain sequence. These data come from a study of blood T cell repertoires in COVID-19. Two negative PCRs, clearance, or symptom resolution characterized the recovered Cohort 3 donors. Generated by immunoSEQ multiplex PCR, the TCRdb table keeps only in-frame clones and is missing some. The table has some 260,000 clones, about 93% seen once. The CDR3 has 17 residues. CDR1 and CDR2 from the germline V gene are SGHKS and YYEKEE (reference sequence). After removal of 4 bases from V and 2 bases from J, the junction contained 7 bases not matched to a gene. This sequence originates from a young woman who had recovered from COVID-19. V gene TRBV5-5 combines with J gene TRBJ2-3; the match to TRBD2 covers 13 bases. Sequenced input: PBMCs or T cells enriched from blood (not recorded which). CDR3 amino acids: CASSETGTSGITDTQYF. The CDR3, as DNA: TGTGCCAGCAGCGAAACCGGGACTAGCGGGATCACAGATACGCAGTATTTT.